The 13 T cell receptor beta chains below all came from one sample that was sequenced in a study of control samples from healthy donors and cancer patients. TCRdb's table, derived via immunoSEQ multiplex PCR, lists solely in-frame clones and lacks some. The sample consists of about 72,000 clones, almost 95% of them appearing once. The material sequenced was blood. These receptors originate from an older woman in good health.

V usage is TRBV9 and J usage is TRBJ1-3, with D hard to call. With 0 bases removed from V and 0 bases from J, the gap between germline ends came to 7 bases. The V gene's germline CDR1 is SGDLS and CDR2 YYNGEE. This CDR3 is built from 15 residues. CDR3 nucleotides: TGTGCCAGCAGCGTAGGGCTTAGCTCTGGAAACACCATATATTTT. This codes for CASSVGLSSGNTIYF.

This sequence joins TRBV7-8 and TRBJ2-1; 8 nucleotides match TRBD2. The CDR3 length is 17 residues. Looked up from germline, CDR1 is SGHVS and CDR2 is FQNEAQ. The trim removed 5 bases at V and 0 bases at J, leaving 9 bases unmatched. CDR3 bases: TGTGCCAGCAGCAGTGGTCCCAGCGGGAGCTCCTACAATGAGCAGTTCTTC. As protein: CASSSGPSGSSYNEQFF.

This clone has just one count. The chain combines TRBV14 with TRBJ1-3; D might be TRBD1 (5 bases). This CDR3 spans 13 amino acids. Germline V CDR1 and CDR2: SGHDN, FVKESK. V shed 3 bases and J shed 11 bases, with 14 bases lying between them. CDR3 bases: TGTGCCAGCAGCCATGCGAGCAGGGTCGCCATATATTTT. This sequence encodes CASSHASRVAIYF.

This chain links TRBV4-1 with TRBJ2-6; D is perhaps TRBD1 or TRBD2 (5 bases each). Per the germline V gene, CDR1 is MGHRA and CDR2 is YSYEKL. The CDR3 consists of 20 residues. V was clipped by 3 bases and J by 1 base, with 22 bases between them. The CDR3 coding sequence is TGCGCCAGCAGCCAGGAATTCCGGGACGGGGCATTATCTGGGGCCAACGTCCTGACTTTC. Residues: CASSQEFRDGALSGANVLTF.

The genes are TRBV24-1 and TRBJ2-5; weak D call: TRBD1 (5 bases). The CDR3 is 14 residues long. Trimming removed 3 bases from V and 3 bases from J, with 10 bases in between. In germline, CDR1 is KGHDR, CDR2 SFDVKD. CDR3 region: CATSDRQRKETQYF. The CDR3 DNA reads TGTGCCACCAGTGATCGACAGAGAAAAGAGACCCAGTACTTC.

The J gene is TRBJ2-3, the V gene TRBV11-2, with TRBD2 matching over 7 bases. The CDR3 runs to 14 residues. V lost 1 base to trimming and J lost 5 bases; unmatched junction nucleotides: 3. Germline V CDR1 and CDR2: SGHAT, FQNNGV. CDR3 in amino acids: CASSLGAGIDTQYF. CDR3 DNA sequence: TGTGCCAGCAGCTTAGGAGCGGGGATAGATACGCAGTATTTT.

This chain joins TRBV21-1 and TRBJ1-2. TRBV21-1 constitutes a pseudogene. CDR3 length: 15 residues. CDR3: CASSKLAAINYGYTF. Here the CDR3 DNA reads TGTGCCAGCAGCAAATTGGCAGCCATTAACTATGGCTACACCTTC.

The chain uses TRBV7-2 and TRBJ1-1; D might be TRBD1 (5 bases). Trimming removed 0 bases from V and 1 base from J, with 9 bases in between. Germline CDR1 and CDR2: SGHTA and FQGNSA. The CDR3 extends over 15 amino acids. CDR3 residues: CASSLAFRGNTEAFF. The CDR3 DNA is TGTGCCAGCAGCTTAGCGTTTAGGGGGAACACTGAAGCTTTCTTT.

The chain links TRBV5-1 to TRBJ1-1, with D unresolved. The CDR3 length is 13 residues. Germline V gene data show CDR1 as SGHRS and CDR2 as YFSETQ. The V gene lost 1 base and the J gene lost 0 bases, with 4 bases spanning the gap. In DNA, the CDR3 is TGCGCCAGCAGCTTGTGGGTGAACACTGAAGCTTTCTTT. Translation: CASSLWVNTEAFF.

By sample fraction, this clone is large. The CDR3, as DNA: TGTGCCAGCAGTGCGGGGAGGGTTTTGCCCGGGGAGCTGTTTTTT. It is translated as CASSAGRVLPGELFF. The V call is TRBV2, the J call TRBJ2-2; 7 bases map to TRBD2. V gave up 4 bases and J gave up 6 bases; unmatched junction bases: 8. Germline lookup yields CDR1 SNHLY and CDR2 FYNNEI. The CDR3 spans 15 residues.

The V gene is TRBV9, the J gene TRBJ2-7, with 15 bases matching TRBD2. V lost 5 bases, J lost 5 bases, and 20 bases stayed unmatched. Germline V gene lookup returns CDR1 SGDLS and CDR2 YYNGEE. This CDR3 region has 20 residues. In DNA, the CDR3 is TGTGCCAGCAGTGTTACGGTGGGACTAGCGGGAGGTAACGCGCCAGACGAGCAGTACTTC. This encodes CASSVTVGLAGGNAPDEQYF.

The J gene is TRBJ2-2, the V gene TRBV19, with 7 bases aligning to TRBD2. J gave up 5 bases and V 5 bases, and 2 bases lay outside the gene matches. Germline CDR1 is LNHDA and CDR2 is SQIVND (reference sequence). The CDR3 contains 13 residues. The CDR3 sequence: CASSRGGTGELFF. The CDR3 nucleotides are TGTGCCAGTAGTCGGGGAGGGACCGGGGAGCTGTTTTTT.

The gene calls are TRBV28 and TRBJ2-1; D may be TRBD2 (5 bases). V lost 4 bases to trimming and J lost 8 bases, with 27 bases between them. The CDR3 has 18 amino acids. CDR1 is MDHEN, CDR2 SYDVKM, per germline. The CDR3 reads CASSSPSLRSRGRDEQFF. The CDR3 nucleotides read TGTGCCAGCAGTTCACCGTCTTTGCGGAGCCGGGGAAGGGATGAGCAGTTCTTC. Combining the CDR3 with reference TRBV28 and TRBJ2-1 gives the whole variable domain DVKVTQSSRYLVKRTGEKVFLECVQDMDHENMFWYRQDPGLGLRLIYFSYDVKMKEKGDIPEGYSVSREKKERFSLILESASTNQTSMYLCASSSPSLRSRGRDEQFFGPGTRLTVL.